One and the same sample provided the 31 T cell receptor beta chains below, sequenced in a study of blood T cell repertoires in COVID-19. Libraries were prepared by immunoSEQ multiplex PCR; TCRdb keeps only in-frame clonotypes and omits some of them. The data contain about 45,000 clones, approximately 86% of them seen just once; the ten biggest clones take up under 8.5%. Material: peripheral blood. The origin of the receptors is a man older than 75 in a cohort sampled during active COVID-19.

This clone was seen a few times. V and J are TRBV29-1 and TRBJ2-7; no clear D gene. Per the germline V gene, CDR1 is SQVTM and CDR2 is ANQGSEA. The CDR3 length is 13 residues. V shed 6 bases and J shed 5 bases, with 17 bases lying between them. CDR3: CSVKRGFANEQYF. DNA of the CDR3: TGCAGCGTGAAACGAGGATTCGCGAACGAGCAGTACTTC.

The chain joins TRBV3-1 (or the pseudogene TRBV3-2) to TRBJ2-2; D unresolved. V dropped 4 bases and J dropped 1 base, with 13 bases sitting between them. The CDR3 has 16 amino acids. Germline V gene sequence: CDR1 LGHDT, CDR2 YNNKEL (reference sequence). The CDR3 nucleotides read TGTGCCAGCAGCCGGAACGATGCAGGGAACACCGGGGAGCTGTTTTTT. It yields the protein CASSRNDAGNTGELFF.

The gene calls are TRBV5-1 and TRBJ2-7; 9 nucleotides line up with TRBD1. The germline CDR1 and CDR2 sequences are SGHRS and YFSETQ. This CDR3 is 16 amino acids long. V shed 0 bases, J shed 2 bases, and the junction held 6 bases outside the gene matches. The CDR3 bases are TGCGCCAGCAGCTTGGAGGGACAGGGTACCCCCTACGAGCAGTACTTC. Protein sequence: CASSLEGQGTPYEQYF.

The rearrangement joins TRBV30 to TRBJ1-1; 7 bases agree with TRBD1. The V gene's germline CDR1 is GTSNPN and CDR2 SVGIG (reference sequence). The V segment lost 0 bases and the J segment 0 bases; nucleotides outside the gene matches: 4. This CDR3 has 15 amino acids. The CDR3 here is CAWSVLGTVNTEAFF. CDR3 nucleotide sequence: TGTGCCTGGAGTGTACTGGGGACAGTGAACACTGAAGCTTTCTTT.

Here the CDR3 DNA reads TGTGCCAGCAGCTTAAGGGGTAGCGGGGAGGGTAAGCATGAGCAGTTCTTC. Translated, it gives CASSLRGSGEGKHEQFF. This chain joins TRBV7-3 and TRBJ2-1; 8 bases match TRBD2. CDR3 size: 17 residues. CDR1 is SGHTA and CDR2 is FQGTGA in the germline V gene. The trim removed 1 base at V and 8 bases at J, leaving 13 bases unmatched.

The J gene is TRBJ1-1, the V gene TRBV28; TRBD1 matches 9 bases. Germline loops: CDR1 MDHEN, CDR2 SYDVKM. The CDR3 spans 16 residues. Trimming at V came to 2 bases and at J to 7 bases, leaving 11 bases not matched to a gene. In DNA form, the CDR3 reads TGTGCCAGCAGTTTAGGGGGACAGGGTGGGATCGGTGAAGCTTTCTTT. Encoded protein: CASSLGGQGGIGEAFF.

This chain connects TRBV19 to TRBJ1-2; 9 nucleotides agree with TRBD1. V shed 4 bases, J shed 8 bases, and the junction held 11 bases outside the gene matches. The germline V gene has CDR1 LNHDA and CDR2 SQIVND (reference sequence). The CDR3 extends over 15 amino acids. CDR3 in DNA: TGTGCCAGTAGTACCCCCCGACAGGGGGTGTACGGCTACACCTTC. This gives the protein CASSTPRQGVYGYTF.

A note on this clone: One junction end disagrees with the germline gene, perhaps due to a read error. The DNA for the CDR3 is TGTGCCAGCATCCAACAGGGTAGGGAGACCCAGTACTTC. This translates into CASIQQGRETQYF. V and J are TRBV3-1 (or the pseudogene TRBV3-2) and TRBJ2-5, with D maybe TRBD1 (6 bases). Germline CDR1 and CDR2: LGHDT and YNNKEL (reference sequence). The CDR3 length is 13 residues.

The chain employs TRBV2 and TRBJ1-2; tentatively, D is TRBD1 (6 bases). CDR3 length equals 12 residues. The V gene lost 7 bases and the J gene lost 3 bases, with 9 bases spanning the gap. Germline CDR1 SNHLY, CDR2 FYNNEI. In DNA, the CDR3 is TGTGCCAGCAAGGACAGCCACTATGGCTACACCTTC. This gives the protein CASKDSHYGYTF.

This clone was picked up one time. The chain links TRBV7-9 to TRBJ2-3; possibly TRBD1 for D (6 bases). V lost 2 bases and J 9 bases, leaving 9 bases between the germline ends. The germline gives CDR1 SEHNR, CDR2 FQNEAQ (reference sequence). This CDR3 comprises 12 residues. The CDR3 here is CASSLLQGTQYF. CDR3 DNA: TGTGCCAGCAGCTTATTACAGGGAACGCAGTATTTT.

The gene calls are TRBV18 and TRBJ1-1, with D maybe TRBD1 (6 bases). V gave up 3 bases and J gave up 3 bases, with 14 bases separating them. Germline V gene sequence: CDR1 KGHSH, CDR2 LQKENI. The CDR3 is made up of 15 amino acids. The CDR3 DNA follows: TGTGCCAGCTCACCTGAGACAGGTATGGACACTGAAGCTTTCTTT. It specifies CASSPETGMDTEAFF.

This rearrangement joins TRBV11-2 to TRBJ1-5; 11 bases match TRBD1. From germline, CDR1 is SGHAT and CDR2 FQNNGV. The CDR3 consists of 17 residues. V trimming: 5 bases; J trimming: 2 bases; junction bases outside the gene matches: 8. CDR3 in DNA: TGTGCCAGCAGCCCCGGGACAGGGGGAGGACGCAATCAGCCCCAGCATTTT. It codes for CASSPGTGGGRNQPQHF.

The rearrangement links TRBV7-2 to TRBJ2-7; D unclear. The CDR3 loop spans 15 amino acids. The V gene lost 3 bases and the J gene lost 3 bases, with 15 bases spanning the gap. The germline CDR1 and CDR2 sequences are SGHTA and FQGNSA. CDR3 DNA sequence: TGTGCCAGCAGCTTTTTAGATTCTCCCCGCTACGAGCAGTACTTC. It encodes CASSFLDSPRYEQYF.

The DNA of the CDR3 is TGTGCTAGTGGTTTTTTTCCCTTCTACACTGAAGCTTTCTTT. It encodes CASGFFPFYTEAFF. The V gene is TRBV12-5, the J gene TRBJ1-1, with D unresolved. With 3 bases removed from V and 3 bases from J, the gap between germline ends came to 11 bases. The CDR3 runs 14 residues. Germline V lookup: CDR1 LGHNT, CDR2 FRNRAP.

The chain employs TRBV5-1 and TRBJ1-4; 8 nucleotides match TRBD1. The CDR3 is made up of 13 amino acids. V lost 3 bases and J lost 11; bases outside the gene matches: 6. The germline gives CDR1 SGHRS, CDR2 YFSETQ. The CDR3 region is CASSSDREGKLFF. The CDR3 bases are TGCGCCAGCAGCTCGGACAGGGAAGGGAAACTGTTTTTT.

V and J are TRBV5-8 and TRBJ2-3; possibly TRBD2 for D (6 bases). Trimming shortened V by 4 bases and J by 0 bases, and 12 bases separated the two germline ends. CDR3 size: 15 residues. The V gene's germline CDR1 is SGHTS and CDR2 YDEGEE. CDR3 nucleotide sequence: TGTGCCAGCAGCGTCGGGGGAGTTAGCACAGATACGCAGTATTTT. Its translation: CASSVGGVSTDTQYF.

In its sample, this clone was seen once. The sample holds other DNA sequences that translate to the same CDR3. The chain has TRBV3-1 (or the pseudogene TRBV3-2) and TRBJ2-5, with TRBD1 matching 7 bases. This CDR3 has 14 amino acids. CDR1 LGHDT and CDR2 YNNKEL come from the germline V gene (reference sequence). Germline trimming cut 1 base from V and 2 bases from J; bases unmatched to any gene: 1. CDR3 coding DNA: TGTGCCAGCAGCCAAGCACAGGGGCAAGAGACCCAGTACTTC. Protein product: CASSQAQGQETQYF.

This chain links TRBV29-1 with TRBJ1-1; 7 nucleotides line up with TRBD1. CDR1 is SQVTM, CDR2 ANQGSEA, per germline. CDR3 length equals 11 residues. V shed 7 bases, J shed 7 bases, and the junction held 6 bases outside the gene matches. The CDR3 bases are TGCAGCGGGGGCCGACAGGGTGAAGCTTTCTTT. This sequence encodes CSGGRQGEAFF.

This rearrangement joins TRBV9 to TRBJ2-7; D is perhaps TRBD1 (6 bases). Germline CDR1 is SGDLS and CDR2 is YYNGEE. The CDR3 has 16 amino acids. V lost 0 bases and J 8 bases, leaving 21 bases between the germline ends. This CDR3 is CASSVGGQINPVQQYF. The CDR3 DNA is TGTGCCAGCAGCGTAGGCGGACAGATAAACCCAGTCCAGCAGTACTTC.

The chain combines TRBV9 with TRBJ2-2; possible D gene TRBD1, 6 bases. From germline, CDR1 is SGDLS and CDR2 YYNGEE. Trimming removed 2 bases from V and 4 bases from J, with 6 bases in between. The length of the CDR3 is 13 residues. The CDR3 is CASSVRGTGELFF. CDR3 bases: TGTGCCAGCAGCGTCAGGGGCACCGGGGAGCTGTTTTTT.

V gene TRBV3-1 (or the pseudogene TRBV3-2) combines with J gene TRBJ2-7; TRBD2 matches 13 bases. The CDR3 runs to 19 residues. The germline V gene encodes CDR1 LGHDT and CDR2 YNNKEL (reference sequence). The ends lost 4 bases at V and 3 bases at J; junction bases unmatched: 15. As DNA, the CDR3 is TGTGCCAGCAGCCCCGCCCTGACTAGCGGGGGGCCGGCCGACTACGAGCAGTACTTC. It codes for CASSPALTSGGPADYEQYF.

The table lists this clone with a count of one. The CDR3 bases are TGTGCCAGCAGCTTAGGGCTTTATAGGGTCCAGCGGGACCAAGAGACCCAGTACTTC. Residues: CASSLGLYRVQRDQETQYF. The J gene is TRBJ2-5, the V gene TRBV11-2; D possibly corresponds to TRBD2 (6 bases). V was shortened by 1 base and J by 0 bases, with 21 bases between the two germline ends. This CDR3 is built from 19 residues. CDR1 is SGHAT and CDR2 is FQNNGV in the germline V gene.

This chain joins TRBV5-6 and TRBJ2-3; no firm D call. CDR3 length equals 14 residues. With 2 bases removed from V and 7 bases from J, the gap between germline ends came to 14 bases. Germline loops: CDR1 SGHDT, CDR2 YYEEEE. CDR3 residues: CASSFIGIANTQYF. CDR3 in DNA: TGTGCCAGCAGCTTTATAGGAATAGCAAATACGCAGTATTTT.

This sequence joins TRBV11-2 and TRBJ1-1; 11 bases agree with TRBD1. The V segment lost 3 bases and the J segment 5 bases; nucleotides outside the gene matches: 5. In germline, CDR1 is SGHAT, CDR2 FQNNGV. This CDR3 has 15 amino acids. CDR3 sequence reads: CASSFRTGGETEAFF. DNA of the CDR3: TGTGCCAGCAGCTTTAGGACAGGGGGCGAAACTGAAGCTTTCTTT.

The CDR3 protein is CASSEDRDFYGYTF. The CDR3 DNA reads as TGTGCCAGCAGTGAGGACAGGGACTTCTATGGCTACACCTTC. This chain uses TRBV6-1 with TRBJ1-2, with 8 bases identical to TRBD1. The CDR3 covers 14 residues. CDR1 and CDR2 from the germline V gene are MNHNS and SASEGT. V was pared by 3 bases and J by 4 bases, with 4 bases of the junction left unmatched.

The chain combines TRBV5-1 with TRBJ2-1; 9 nucleotides line up with TRBD2. The V gene end was trimmed by 0 bases and the J gene end by 4 bases; junction bases not matched to a gene: 2. Germline assignment: CDR1 SGHRS and CDR2 YFSETQ. This CDR3 has 15 amino acids. The CDR3 here is CASSLVSGSYNEQFF. The CDR3 DNA reads TGCGCCAGCAGCTTGGTTAGCGGGAGTTACAATGAGCAGTTCTTC.

The rearrangement uses TRBV19 and TRBJ1-2; D might be TRBD1 (5 bases). Germline V lookup: CDR1 LNHDA, CDR2 SQIVND (reference sequence). The CDR3 is 13 residues long. The ends were cut back, 4 bases at V and 1 base at J, with 7 bases in the middle. As DNA, the CDR3 is TGTGCCAGTAGTAAAGACAGTAACTATGGCTACACCTTC. Encoded protein: CASSKDSNYGYTF.

In its sample, this clone was seen a few times. The CDR3 bases are TGTGCCAGCAGCGCGGGACAGGCTAATGAAAAACTGTTTTTT. It specifies CASSAGQANEKLFF. The V and J genes are TRBV7-8 and TRBJ1-4, with TRBD1 matching 8 bases. V trimming: 5 bases; J trimming: 3 bases; junction bases outside the gene matches: 2. This CDR3 comprises 14 residues. CDR1 and CDR2 from the germline V gene are SGHVS and FQNEAQ.

The J gene is TRBJ2-2, the V gene TRBV3-1 (or the pseudogene TRBV3-2); 8 bases are a match to TRBD1. The CDR3 has 15 amino acids. Trimming took 1 base from V and 3 from J; bases not matched to a gene: 1. Germline CDR1 LGHDT, CDR2 YNNKEL (reference sequence). This chain's CDR3 is CASSQVRGHTGELFF. DNA for the CDR3: TGTGCCAGCAGCCAAGTCAGGGGGCACACCGGGGAGCTGTTTTTT.

This chain connects TRBV11-2 to TRBJ1-2; 7 bases map to TRBD1. V was pared by 4 bases and J by 4 bases, with 3 bases of the junction left unmatched. The germline gives CDR1 SGHAT, CDR2 FQNNGV. The CDR3 runs to 13 residues. This CDR3 reads CASSSGQSYGYTF. The CDR3 DNA sequence: TGTGCCAGCAGCTCGGGACAGTCCTATGGCTACACCTTC.

V and J are TRBV28 and TRBJ2-6, with a weak D call TRBD2 (5 bases). Trimming pared 6 bases from V and 2 bases from J, leaving 17 bases between. The CDR3 contains 17 residues. Per the germline V gene, CDR1 is MDHEN and CDR2 is SYDVKM. The chain's CDR3 is CASSTRAVGTGANVLTF. The CDR3 DNA is TGTGCCAGCAGCACGCGGGCGGTAGGGACTGGGGCCAACGTCCTGACTTTC.